A selection of T cell receptor beta chains follows, all from one sample in a study of CD8+CD57+ T cells in acquired aplastic anemia. TCRdb redid the calling of the reads with MiXCR, one entry per CDR3 protein. The sample lists around 190,000 distinct CDR3 sequences; 48% were seen once. The sequenced sample was sorted CD4+, CD8+, or CD8+CD57+ T cells (not recorded which) from PBMCs. The receptors stem from a human donor with aplastic anemia. Each CDR3 is given with its conserved first and last residue. Each record gives: V gene, J gene, clone size, D gene, CDR3 DNA, CDR3 protein. D genes are given only for firm matches. Only part of the rows carry a size: once, few, many, or a class if the clone is expanded.

v_gene: TRBV3-1; j_gene: TRBJ1-4; abundance: many; d_gene: NA; CDR3nt: TGTGCCAGCAGCCAAGAGTATGAAAAACTGTTTTTT; CDR3aa: CASSQEYEKLFF
v_gene: TRBV24-1; j_gene: TRBJ2-3; abundance: NA; d_gene: NA; CDR3nt: TGTGCCACCAGTGGTTCGGGGAGAGATACGCAGTATTTT; CDR3aa: CATSGSGRDTQYF
v_gene: TRBV29-1; j_gene: TRBJ1-2; abundance: NA; d_gene: NA; CDR3nt: TGCAGCGTTGCGGCCATAAACTATGGCTACACCTTC; CDR3aa: CSVAAINYGYTF
v_gene: TRBV29-1; j_gene: TRBJ2-7; abundance: NA; d_gene: NA; CDR3nt: TGCAGTTACTCGGACAGCTCCTACGAGCAGTACTTC; CDR3aa: CSYSDSSYEQYF
v_gene: TRBV9; j_gene: TRBJ2-7; abundance: NA; d_gene: TRBD1; CDR3nt: TGTGCCAGCAGCGTAGGCGGGACAGGGATCGACGAGCAGTACTTC; CDR3aa: CASSVGGTGIDEQYF
v_gene: TRBV15; j_gene: TRBJ2-7; abundance: few; d_gene: TRBD1; CDR3nt: TGTGCCACCAGCAGAGACTCCCCCCCGACAGGGTTACTCGAGCAGTACTTC; CDR3aa: CATSRDSPPTGLLEQYF
v_gene: TRBV4-1; j_gene: TRBJ2-7; abundance: once; d_gene: NA; CDR3nt: TGCGCCAGCAGCCAAGAAGGGGGGCGCGAGCAGTACTTC; CDR3aa: CASSQEGGREQYF
v_gene: TRBV20-1; j_gene: TRBJ2-5; abundance: NA; d_gene: TRBD1; CDR3nt: TGCAGTGCTAGAGCCAGGACAGGGGGGTTCGAGACCCAGTACTTC; CDR3aa: CSARARTGGFETQYF
v_gene: TRBV19; j_gene: TRBJ2-5; abundance: many; d_gene: NA; CDR3nt: TGTGCCAGTAGTATGGGGGGAGAGACCCAGTACTTC; CDR3aa: CASSMGGETQYF
v_gene: TRBV24-1; j_gene: TRBJ1-2; abundance: NA; d_gene: NA; CDR3nt: TGTGCCACCAGTGACAGGACAAAAAACTATGGCTACACCTTC; CDR3aa: CATSDRTKNYGYTF
v_gene: TRBV7-9; j_gene: TRBJ2-7; abundance: NA; d_gene: NA; CDR3nt: TGTGCCAGCAGCCCCACCCTAGCGACTCCACGGGAGCAGTACTTC; CDR3aa: CASSPTLATPREQYF
v_gene: TRBV5-6; j_gene: TRBJ2-1; abundance: NA; d_gene: TRBD2; CDR3nt: TGTGCCAGCAGCTTGCGACTAGCGGGAGCTGGCGAGCAGTTCTTC; CDR3aa: CASSLRLAGAGEQFF
v_gene: TRBV7-2; j_gene: TRBJ2-2; abundance: NA; d_gene: NA; CDR3nt: TGTGCCAGCAGCCCAGAAGGGTTCGGGACCGGGGAGCTGTTTTTT; CDR3aa: CASSPEGFGTGELFF
v_gene: TRBV11-1; j_gene: TRBJ1-5; abundance: many; d_gene: NA; CDR3nt: TGTGCCAGCAGCCGGGGGGACGGCGTCTATAGCAATCAGCCCCAGCATTTT; CDR3aa: CASSRGDGVYSNQPQHF
v_gene: TRBV9; j_gene: TRBJ1-6; abundance: NA; d_gene: NA; CDR3nt: TGTGCCAGCAGCGGCGCATTTTCACCCCTCCACTTT; CDR3aa: CASSGAFSPLHF
v_gene: TRBV20-1; j_gene: TRBJ1-6; abundance: once; d_gene: TRBD1; CDR3nt: TGCAGTCCCAGCGGCCTAAGGACAGGGAGAGATTCACCCCTCCACTTT; CDR3aa: CSPSGLRTGRDSPLHF
v_gene: TRBV7-2; j_gene: TRBJ2-3; abundance: many; d_gene: TRBD2; CDR3nt: TGTGCCAGCAGCTTAGCGGGCAGAGCGGGGGGGAGTACGCAGTATTTT; CDR3aa: CASSLAGRAGGSTQYF
v_gene: TRBV7-9; j_gene: TRBJ2-2; abundance: NA; d_gene: NA; CDR3nt: TGTGCCAGCAGCCCTCCCCGGGGGCCTTTT; CDR3aa: CASSPPRGPF
v_gene: TRBV6-6; j_gene: TRBJ2-2; abundance: NA; d_gene: NA; CDR3nt: TGTGCCAGCAGTTACTATAGGACCATGAACACCGGGGAGCTGTTTTTT; CDR3aa: CASSYYRTMNTGELFF
v_gene: TRBV19; j_gene: TRBJ1-3; abundance: NA; d_gene: NA; CDR3nt: TGTGCCAGTAGTATCAGGGGCCTTCCTGGAAACACCATATATTTT; CDR3aa: CASSIRGLPGNTIYF
v_gene: TRBV5-4; j_gene: TRBJ2-1; abundance: few; d_gene: NA; CDR3nt: TGTGCCAGCAGCGGGACATACTCCTACAATGAGCAGTTCTTC; CDR3aa: CASSGTYSYNEQFF
v_gene: TRBV19; j_gene: TRBJ1-1; abundance: NA; d_gene: NA; CDR3nt: TGTGCCAGTAGTATAGCGTCTGAAGCTTTCTTT; CDR3aa: CASSIASEAFF
v_gene: TRBV10-3; j_gene: TRBJ2-3; abundance: few; d_gene: TRBD2; CDR3nt: TGTGCCATCAGAGGAGCGGGGCCCACAGATACGCAGTATTTT; CDR3aa: CAIRGAGPTDTQYF
v_gene: TRBV7-3; j_gene: TRBJ2-3; abundance: NA; d_gene: TRBD2; CDR3nt: TGTGCTTCTGGGGGGGGCACAGATACGCAGTATTTT; CDR3aa: CASGGGTDTQYF
v_gene: TRBV19; j_gene: TRBJ1-5; abundance: many; d_gene: TRBD1; CDR3nt: TGTGCCAGTAGTGCTACCGGGACAGGGTCTCAGCCCCAGCATTTT; CDR3aa: CASSATGTGSQPQHF
v_gene: TRBV20-1; j_gene: TRBJ2-7; abundance: few; d_gene: NA; CDR3nt: TGCAGTGCTAGAGATCGTTTGAAGACCTACGAGCAGTACTTC; CDR3aa: CSARDRLKTYEQYF
v_gene: TRBV20-1; j_gene: TRBJ2-5; abundance: many; d_gene: TRBD2; CDR3nt: TGCAGTGCTAAGCGGGGGGTGGCTGCAGAGACCCAGTACTTC; CDR3aa: CSAKRGVAAETQYF
v_gene: TRBV2; j_gene: TRBJ1-6; abundance: NA; d_gene: NA; CDR3nt: TGTGCCAGCAGGGAAAAGGGGATATCACCCCTCCACTTT; CDR3aa: CASREKGISPLHF
v_gene: TRBV7-2; j_gene: TRBJ2-7; abundance: few; d_gene: NA; CDR3nt: TGTGCCAGCAGCCCACGACGGGGCTACGAGCAGTACTTC; CDR3aa: CASSPRRGYEQYF
v_gene: TRBV24-1; j_gene: TRBJ1-4; abundance: NA; d_gene: TRBD1; CDR3nt: TGTGCCACCAGTGATTCGACAGGGAGTGAAAAACTGTTTTTT; CDR3aa: CATSDSTGSEKLFF
v_gene: TRBV5-1; j_gene: TRBJ2-7; abundance: few; d_gene: TRBD1; CDR3nt: TGCGCCAGCAGCTTGGCACAGGGGTTGTACGAGCAGTACTTC; CDR3aa: CASSLAQGLYEQYF
v_gene: TRBV4-1; j_gene: TRBJ2-7; abundance: few; d_gene: TRBD2; CDR3nt: TGCGCCAGCAGCCAAGATCGTGCGGGGGCCTACGAGCAGTACTTC; CDR3aa: CASSQDRAGAYEQYF
v_gene: TRBV25-1; j_gene: TRBJ1-2; abundance: NA; d_gene: NA; CDR3nt: TGTGCCAACAGTGGATTACGAACAGTGGGGACAACCACTAACTATGGCTACACCTTC; CDR3aa: CANSGLRTVGTTTNYGYTF
v_gene: TRBV6-5; j_gene: TRBJ1-5; abundance: few; d_gene: TRBD1; CDR3nt: TGTGCCAGCAGTTACAAACAACAGGGGTATAGCAATCAGCCCCAGCATTTT; CDR3aa: CASSYKQQGYSNQPQHF
v_gene: TRBV7-3; j_gene: TRBJ1-3; abundance: few; d_gene: NA; CDR3nt: TGTGCCAGCAGCTTGGGTCATGGAAACACCATATATTTT; CDR3aa: CASSLGHGNTIYF
v_gene: TRBV27; j_gene: TRBJ2-1; abundance: NA; d_gene: TRBD1; CDR3nt: TGTGCCAGCAGTTTATATGGGACAGGCTCCTACAATGAGCAGTTCTTC; CDR3aa: CASSLYGTGSYNEQFF
v_gene: TRBV19; j_gene: TRBJ1-2; abundance: NA; d_gene: NA; CDR3nt: TGTGCCAGTAAACGGGACATCGGGTATGGCTACACCTTC; CDR3aa: CASKRDIGYGYTF
v_gene: TRBV19; j_gene: TRBJ1-4; abundance: NA; d_gene: TRBD1; CDR3nt: TGTGCCAGTAGACGAGAGGGGGCAACTAATGAAAAACTGTCTTTT; CDR3aa: CASRREGATNEKLSF
v_gene: TRBV29-1; j_gene: TRBJ2-7; abundance: NA; d_gene: TRBD1; CDR3nt: TGCAGCGTTGAAAAACCGGGACAGACCTACGAGCAGTACTTC; CDR3aa: CSVEKPGQTYEQYF
v_gene: TRBV29-1; j_gene: TRBJ2-7; abundance: NA; d_gene: NA; CDR3nt: TGCAGCGTTGAAGGTCCGGGGCAGGGGCAGTACTTC; CDR3aa: CSVEGPGQGQYF
v_gene: TRBV5-4; j_gene: TRBJ2-3; abundance: NA; d_gene: TRBD2; CDR3nt: TGTGCCAGCAGCTCCACTAGCGGGGGGAGGTCAGATACGCAGTATTTT; CDR3aa: CASSSTSGGRSDTQYF
v_gene: TRBV27; j_gene: TRBJ2-5; abundance: NA; d_gene: TRBD2; CDR3nt: TGTGCCAGCAGTTTAGGCGGAGGACTAGGAGAGACCCAGTACTTC; CDR3aa: CASSLGGGLGETQYF
v_gene: TRBV15; j_gene: TRBJ2-2; abundance: few; d_gene: TRBD1; CDR3nt: TGTGCCACCAGCAGAGGCAGACAGGGGGCGACCGGGGAGCTGTTTTTT; CDR3aa: CATSRGRQGATGELFF
v_gene: TRBV7-6; j_gene: TRBJ2-7; abundance: NA; d_gene: TRBD1; CDR3nt: TGTGCCAGCGGCCTCGACAGGGGCCACGAGCAGTACTTC; CDR3aa: CASGLDRGHEQYF
v_gene: TRBV11-1; j_gene: TRBJ1-1; abundance: NA; d_gene: NA; CDR3nt: TGTGCCAGCAGCTCGGGGGGCGGCACTGAAGCTTTCTTT; CDR3aa: CASSSGGGTEAFF
v_gene: TRBV20-1; j_gene: TRBJ2-3; abundance: NA; d_gene: NA; CDR3nt: TGCAGTGCTCCCCCCCGGGGCCGCACAGATACGCAGTATTTT; CDR3aa: CSAPPRGRTDTQYF
v_gene: TRBV24-1; j_gene: TRBJ2-1; abundance: few; d_gene: NA; CDR3nt: TGTGCCACCATGGAGGGACACACGACACCCCACAATGAGCAGTTCTTC; CDR3aa: CATMEGHTTPHNEQFF
v_gene: TRBV7-9; j_gene: TRBJ2-7; abundance: many; d_gene: NA; CDR3nt: TGTGCCAGCAGCTTAAGTCAGAACCCCTCCTACGAGCAGTACTTC; CDR3aa: CASSLSQNPSYEQYF
v_gene: TRBV19; j_gene: TRBJ1-3; abundance: NA; d_gene: TRBD1; CDR3nt: TGTGCCAGTACCGGGACAGACTCTGGAAACACCATATATTTT; CDR3aa: CASTGTDSGNTIYF
v_gene: TRBV13; j_gene: TRBJ2-5; abundance: many; d_gene: NA; CDR3nt: TGTGCCAGCAGCTTAAAGAGGTCAAAAGAGACCCAGTACTTC; CDR3aa: CASSLKRSKETQYF
v_gene: TRBV19; j_gene: TRBJ1-5; abundance: NA; d_gene: NA; CDR3nt: TGTGCCAGTAGTATTGCCCACGGGCCCCAGCATTTT; CDR3aa: CASSIAHGPQHF
v_gene: TRBV12-3/TRBV12-4; j_gene: TRBJ2-7; abundance: many; d_gene: NA; CDR3nt: TGTGCCAGCAGTATACGCCGGTCTGACGAGCAGTACTTC; CDR3aa: CASSIRRSDEQYF
v_gene: TRBV20-1; j_gene: TRBJ1-2; abundance: few; d_gene: NA; CDR3nt: TGCAGTGCTACCGGAGGGACGAACTATGGCTACACCTTC; CDR3aa: CSATGGTNYGYTF
v_gene: TRBV24-1; j_gene: TRBJ2-1; abundance: NA; d_gene: TRBD2; CDR3nt: TGTGCCACCAGTGATGGTGGACTAGATTACAATGAGCAGTTCTTC; CDR3aa: CATSDGGLDYNEQFF
v_gene: TRBV19; j_gene: TRBJ1-6; abundance: NA; d_gene: TRBD1; CDR3nt: TGTGCCAGTGGGGACAGGGTAACGGCACCCCTCCACTTT; CDR3aa: CASGDRVTAPLHF
v_gene: TRBV18; j_gene: TRBJ2-5; abundance: few; d_gene: TRBD2; CDR3nt: TGTGCCAGCTCACAAAATAGCGGGGGTCAAGAGACCCAGTACTTC; CDR3aa: CASSQNSGGQETQYF
v_gene: TRBV18; j_gene: TRBJ2-7; abundance: few; d_gene: TRBD1; CDR3nt: TGTGCCAGCTCACCAAGCGCCTTGGACAGGGGAACGTACTTC; CDR3aa: CASSPSALDRGTYF
v_gene: TRBV12-3/TRBV12-4; j_gene: TRBJ1-3; abundance: NA; d_gene: NA; CDR3nt: TGTGCCAGCAGTTTAGGGCAGCTTGGAAACACCATATATTTT; CDR3aa: CASSLGQLGNTIYF
v_gene: TRBV24-1; j_gene: TRBJ2-1; abundance: few; d_gene: TRBD2; CDR3nt: TGTGCCACCAGTGACGGACTAGGATCCTACAATGAGCAGTTCTTC; CDR3aa: CATSDGLGSYNEQFF